What follows describes a single T cell receptor (beta chain). The antigen is undetermined. V was cut by 6 bases and J by 0 bases, with 23 bases left in between. CDR1 and CDR2 from the germline V gene are WNHNN and SYGVQD (reference sequence). There are 18 residues in the CDR3. Sequencing used immunoSEQ multiplex PCR; TCRdb keeps in-frame clones, though not all of them. The table lists 25,000 to 30,000 clones, around 87% of them singletons. The record originates from a study of T cells in narcolepsy. Overall study results and limits: Autoreactive clone sequences were missing from some blood memory CD4+ repertoires. Reportedly, autoreactive clonotypes were serially detected in patients' blood but not controls'. Autoreactive HCRT-specific and TRIB2-specific clonotypes were marked in same-patient CSF-versus-blood CD4+ comparisons.

The sequenced sample consisted of memory (CD45RA-) CD4+ T cells from blood. The V and J genes are TRBV10-1 and TRBJ1-2, with no clear D. The receptor comes from a human donor in good health. The CDR3 sequence: CASRGYKFATPANYGYTF. The CDR3 coding sequence is TGCGCCAGCAGGGGGTATAAATTCGCGACACCAGCTAACTATGGCTACACCTTC.